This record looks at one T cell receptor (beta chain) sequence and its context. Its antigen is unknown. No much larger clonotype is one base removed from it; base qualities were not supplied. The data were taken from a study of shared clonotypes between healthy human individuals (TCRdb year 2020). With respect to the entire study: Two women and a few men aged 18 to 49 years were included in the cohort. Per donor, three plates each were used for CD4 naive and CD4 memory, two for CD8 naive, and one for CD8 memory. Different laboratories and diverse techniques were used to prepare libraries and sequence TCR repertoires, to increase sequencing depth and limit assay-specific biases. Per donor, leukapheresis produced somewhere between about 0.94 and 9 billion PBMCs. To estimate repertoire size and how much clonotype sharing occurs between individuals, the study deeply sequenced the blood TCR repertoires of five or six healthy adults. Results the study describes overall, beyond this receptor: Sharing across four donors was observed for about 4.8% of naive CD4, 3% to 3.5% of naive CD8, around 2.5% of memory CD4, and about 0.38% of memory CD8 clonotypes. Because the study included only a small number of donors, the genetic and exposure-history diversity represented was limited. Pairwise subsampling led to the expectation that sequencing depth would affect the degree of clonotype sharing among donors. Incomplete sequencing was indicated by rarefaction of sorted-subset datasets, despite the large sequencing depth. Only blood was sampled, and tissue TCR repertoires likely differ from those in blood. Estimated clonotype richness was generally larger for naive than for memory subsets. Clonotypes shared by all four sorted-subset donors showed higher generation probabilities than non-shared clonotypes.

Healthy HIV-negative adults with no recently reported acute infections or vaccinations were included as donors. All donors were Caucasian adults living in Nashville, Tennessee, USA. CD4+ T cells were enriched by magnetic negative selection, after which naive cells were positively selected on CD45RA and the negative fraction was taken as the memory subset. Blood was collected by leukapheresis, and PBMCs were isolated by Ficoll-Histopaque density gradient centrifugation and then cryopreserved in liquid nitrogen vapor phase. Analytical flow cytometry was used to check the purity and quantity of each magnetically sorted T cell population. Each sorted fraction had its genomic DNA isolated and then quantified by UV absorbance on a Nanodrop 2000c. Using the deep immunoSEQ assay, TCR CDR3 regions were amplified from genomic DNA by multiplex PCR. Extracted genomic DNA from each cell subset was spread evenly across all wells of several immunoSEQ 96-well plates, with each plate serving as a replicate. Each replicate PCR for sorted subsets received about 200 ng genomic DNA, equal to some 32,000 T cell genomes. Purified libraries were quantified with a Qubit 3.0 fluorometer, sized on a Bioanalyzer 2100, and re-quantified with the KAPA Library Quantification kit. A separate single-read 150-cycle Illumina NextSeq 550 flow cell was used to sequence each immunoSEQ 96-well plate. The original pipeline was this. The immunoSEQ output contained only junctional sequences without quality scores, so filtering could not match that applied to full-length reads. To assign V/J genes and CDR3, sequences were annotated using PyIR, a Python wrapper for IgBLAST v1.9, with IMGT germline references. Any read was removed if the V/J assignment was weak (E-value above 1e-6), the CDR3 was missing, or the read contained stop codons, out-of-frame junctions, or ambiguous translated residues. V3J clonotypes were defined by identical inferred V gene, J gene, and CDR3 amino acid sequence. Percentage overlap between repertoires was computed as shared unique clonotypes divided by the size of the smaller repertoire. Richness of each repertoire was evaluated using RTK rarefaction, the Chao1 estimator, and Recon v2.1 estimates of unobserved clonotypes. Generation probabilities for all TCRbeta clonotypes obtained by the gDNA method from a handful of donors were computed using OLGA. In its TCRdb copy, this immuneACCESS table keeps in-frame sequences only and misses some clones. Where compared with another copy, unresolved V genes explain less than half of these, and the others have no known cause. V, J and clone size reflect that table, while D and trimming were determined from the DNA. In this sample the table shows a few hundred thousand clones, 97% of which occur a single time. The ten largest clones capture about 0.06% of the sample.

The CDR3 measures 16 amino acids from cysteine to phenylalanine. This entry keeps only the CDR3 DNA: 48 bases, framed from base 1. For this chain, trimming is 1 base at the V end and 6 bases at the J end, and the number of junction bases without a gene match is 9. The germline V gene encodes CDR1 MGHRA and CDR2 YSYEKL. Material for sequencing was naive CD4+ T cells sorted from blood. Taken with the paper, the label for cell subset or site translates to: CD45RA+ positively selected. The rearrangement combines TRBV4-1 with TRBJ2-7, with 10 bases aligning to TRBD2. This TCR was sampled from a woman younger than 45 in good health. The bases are TGCGCCAGCAGCCAAGTCCCCCCTAGCGGGAGTACCGAGCAGTACTTC. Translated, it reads CASSQVPPSGSTEQYF.